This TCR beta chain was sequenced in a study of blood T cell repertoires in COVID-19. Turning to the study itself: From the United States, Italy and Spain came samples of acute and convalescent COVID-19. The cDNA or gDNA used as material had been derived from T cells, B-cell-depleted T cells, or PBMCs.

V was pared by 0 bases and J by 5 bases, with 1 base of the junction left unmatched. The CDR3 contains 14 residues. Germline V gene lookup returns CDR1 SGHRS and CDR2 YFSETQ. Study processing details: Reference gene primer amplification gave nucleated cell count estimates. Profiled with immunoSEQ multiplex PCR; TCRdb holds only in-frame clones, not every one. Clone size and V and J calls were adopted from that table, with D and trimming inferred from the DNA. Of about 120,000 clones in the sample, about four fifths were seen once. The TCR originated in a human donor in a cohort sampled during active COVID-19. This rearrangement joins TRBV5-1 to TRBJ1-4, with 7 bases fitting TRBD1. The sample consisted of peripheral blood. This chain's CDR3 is CASSLEGANEKLFF. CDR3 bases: TGCGCCAGCAGCTTGGAGGGGGCCAATGAAAAACTGTTTTTT. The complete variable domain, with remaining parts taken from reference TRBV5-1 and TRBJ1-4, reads KAGVTQTPRYLIKTRGQQVTLSCSPISGHRSVSWYQQTPGQGLQFLFEYFSETQRNKGNFPGRFSGRQFSNSRSEMNVSTLELGDSALYLCASSLEGANEKLFFGSGTQLSVL.